A single sample gave rise to the 9 T cell receptor beta chains below, sequenced in a study of cytomegalovirus exposure and HLA in healthy donors. Both 60 Vbeta primers and 13 Jbeta primers went into the PCR. Sequencing used immunoSEQ multiplex PCR; TCRdb keeps in-frame clones, though not all of them. The sample lists fewer than 250,000 clones, under 85% occurring once. Input material: PBMCs. All receptors derive from a woman between 45 and 65 years old in good health and CMV-seropositive.

This clone was recorded once. The chain has TRBV7-9 and TRBJ1-1; 7 bases are a match to TRBD1. Trimming cost V 5 bases and J 4 bases; bases outside gene matches: 7. This CDR3 comprises 14 residues. Germline loops: CDR1 SEHNR, CDR2 FQNEAQ (reference sequence). The CDR3, as DNA: TGTGCCAGCAGCGGCAGACAGGGAGGCACTGAAGCTTTCTTT. This codes for CASSGRQGGTEAFF.

The count of this clone is one. This chain uses TRBV6-1 with TRBJ2-4; 7 bases match TRBD1. This CDR3 has 18 amino acids. Germline-derived CDR1 and CDR2 are MNHNS and SASEGT. The V gene end was trimmed by 3 bases and the J gene end by 0 bases; junction bases not matched to a gene: 11. The CDR3 DNA reads as TGTGCCAGCAGTGAGGGACAGTTGAGTATACTAGCCAAAAACATTCAGTACTTC. Its translation: CASSEGQLSILAKNIQYF.

CDR3: CASSLESGGEAFF. CDR3 DNA: TGCGCCAGCAGCTTGGAGTCAGGGGGTGAAGCTTTCTTT. This rearrangement joins TRBV5-1 to TRBJ1-1; TRBD1 matches at 7 bases. There are 13 residues in the CDR3. The germline V gene encodes CDR1 SGHRS and CDR2 YFSETQ. J gave up 7 bases and V 0 bases, and 3 bases lay outside the gene matches.

This clone was observed a handful of times. This chain joins TRBV29-1 and TRBJ1-3; 8 bases align to TRBD1. The CDR3 has 13 residues. J gave up 8 bases and V 5 bases, and 8 bases lay outside the gene matches. Germline V gene data show CDR1 as SQVTM and CDR2 as ANQGSEA. CDR3: CSVHSGGGDTIYF. For the CDR3, the DNA is TGCAGCGTTCATTCAGGGGGCGGGGACACCATATATTTT.

The genes are TRBV14 and TRBJ1-1; D is possibly TRBD1 (6 bases). The germline V gene encodes CDR1 SGHDN and CDR2 FVKESK. Trimming left V 4 bases short and J 11 bases short, with 14 bases between. CDR3 length equals 12 residues. The CDR3 loop reads CASSPQGILAFF. Here the CDR3 DNA reads TGTGCCAGCAGCCCCCAGGGGATTCTCGCTTTCTTT. Supplemented by reference TRBV14 and TRBJ1-1, the full variable domain reads EAGVTQFPSHSVIEKGQTVTLRCDPISGHDNLYWYRRVMGKEIKFLLHFVKESKQDESGMPNNRFLAERTGGTYSTLKVQPAELEDSGVYFCASSPQGILAFFGQGTRLTVV.

In this sample, this clone turned up a few times. Relative to the germline gene, one junction end is altered; a read error may explain this. The chain is built from TRBV7-9 and TRBJ2-7; 8 bases map to TRBD1. The CDR3 loop spans 16 amino acids. Looked up from germline, CDR1 is SEHNR and CDR2 is FQNEAQ (reference sequence). The chain's CDR3 is CSSSLADGDRHYEQYF. Here the CDR3 DNA reads TGTTCCAGCAGCTTAGCCGACGGGGACAGGCATTACGAGCAGTACTTC.

The chain has TRBV5-6 and TRBJ2-5; 12 bases line up with TRBD1. Per the germline V gene, CDR1 is SGHDT and CDR2 is YYEEEE. V gave up 2 bases and J gave up 4 bases; unmatched junction bases: 3. The CDR3 loop spans 15 amino acids. The CDR3 DNA reads as TGTGCCAGCAGCTTCCGGGACAGGGGGCTAGAGACCCAGTACTTC. As protein: CASSFRDRGLETQYF.

This clone was seen only once. The CDR3 nucleotides are TGTGCCAGCAGCAAATCGCGGCCAACGGACGGGAGGAGGGCGAACACCGGGGAGCTGTTTTTT. It encodes CASSKSRPTDGRRANTGELFF. This chain links TRBV21-1 with TRBJ2-2; TRBD2, as called in the table, went unchecked against the DNA. TRBV21-1 is reported as a pseudogene. The CDR3 is 21 residues long.

The chain joins TRBV18 to TRBJ1-2; D perhaps matches TRBD1 (6 bases). There are 14 residues in the CDR3. Germline values: CDR1 KGHSH, CDR2 LQKENI. Trimming took 4 bases from V and 4 from J, leaving 13 bases between them. CDR3: CASSLQDSPYGYTF. The CDR3 coding sequence is TGTGCCAGCTCACTACAGGACAGCCCCTATGGCTACACCTTC. Supplemented by reference TRBV18 and TRBJ1-2, the full variable domain reads NAGVMQNPRHLVRRRGQEARLRCSPMKGHSHVYWYRQLPEEGLKFMVYLQKENIIDESGMPKERFSAEFPKEGPSILRIQQVVRGDSAAYFCASSLQDSPYGYTFGSGTRLTVV.